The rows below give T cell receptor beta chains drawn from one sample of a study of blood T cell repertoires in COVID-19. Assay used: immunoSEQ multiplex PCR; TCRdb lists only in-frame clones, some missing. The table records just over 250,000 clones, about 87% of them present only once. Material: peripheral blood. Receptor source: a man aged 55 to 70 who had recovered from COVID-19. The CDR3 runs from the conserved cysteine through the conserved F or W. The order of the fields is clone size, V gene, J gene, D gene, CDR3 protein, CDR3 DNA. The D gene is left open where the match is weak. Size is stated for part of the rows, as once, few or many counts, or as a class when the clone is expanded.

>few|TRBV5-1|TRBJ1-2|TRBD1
CASSSGQVRYGYTF
TGCGCCAGCAGCTCGGGACAGGTGCGTTATGGCTACACCTTC
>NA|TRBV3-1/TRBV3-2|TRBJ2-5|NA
CASSQITGTQYF
TGTGCCAGCAGCCAGATTACAGGGACCCAGTACTTC
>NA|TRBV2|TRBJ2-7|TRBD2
CASSDEHGGLTTSYEQYF
TGTGCCAGCAGCGACGAACATGGGGGACTAACAACGTCGTACGAGCAGTACTTC
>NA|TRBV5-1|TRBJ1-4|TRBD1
CASSSGTGGLVREKLFF
TGCGCCAGCAGCTCCGGGACAGGGGGCTTGGTGCGTGAAAAACTGTTTTTT
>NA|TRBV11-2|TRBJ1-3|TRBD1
CASSPGQGWMDTIYF
TGTGCCAGCAGCCCAGGACAGGGTTGGATGGACACCATATATTTT
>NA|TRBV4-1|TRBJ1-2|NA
CASSHGRADGYTF
TGCGCCAGCAGCCACGGGAGGGCGGATGGCTACACCTTC
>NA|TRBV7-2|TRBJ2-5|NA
CASSFAAPRETQYF
TGTGCCAGCAGCTTCGCGGCCCCAAGGGAGACCCAGTACTTC
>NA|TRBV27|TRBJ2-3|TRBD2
CASSPDSWLAGAPSTDTQYF
TGTGCCAGCAGTCCCGATTCTTGGCTAGCGGGGGCCCCAAGCACAGATACGCAGTATTTT
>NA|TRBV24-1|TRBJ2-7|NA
CATSDLASSRGGEQYF
TGTGCCACCAGTGATTTAGCGAGTTCAAGGGGCGGCGAGCAGTACTTC
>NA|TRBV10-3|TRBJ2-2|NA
CAISGQTRGMGTGELFF
TGTGCCATCAGTGGCCAGACCCGGGGGATGGGGACCGGGGAGCTGTTTTTT
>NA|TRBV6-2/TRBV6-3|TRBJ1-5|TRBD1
CASSHLGTGVNQPQHF
TGTGCCAGCAGCCATCTAGGGACAGGGGTAAATCAGCCCCAGCATTTT
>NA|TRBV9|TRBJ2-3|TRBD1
CASSVGQGFTDTQYF
TGTGCCAGCAGCGTCGGACAGGGGTTCACAGATACGCAGTATTTT
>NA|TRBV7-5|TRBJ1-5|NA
CARTRGQRNQPQHF
TGTGCCAGAACCCGGGGACAGCGCAATCAGCCCCAGCATTTT
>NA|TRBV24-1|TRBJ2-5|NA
CATRGGTRDRPGGTQYF
TGTGCCACCAGGGGGGGGACACGCGACCGGCCCGGAGGGACCCAGTACTTC
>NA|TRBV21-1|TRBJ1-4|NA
CASSKGGIRGVYEKLFF
TGTGCCAGCAGCAAAGGAGGGATCAGGGGAGTGTATGAAAAACTGTTTTTT
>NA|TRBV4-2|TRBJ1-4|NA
CASSQDTGPGEKLFF
TGTGCCAGCAGCCAAGACACAGGGCCGGGTGAAAAACTGTTTTTT
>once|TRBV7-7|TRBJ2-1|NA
CASSFTRNNEQFF
TGTGCCAGCAGCTTTACGAGGAACAATGAGCAGTTCTTC
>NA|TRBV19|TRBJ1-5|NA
CASLSGGRGNQPQHF
TGTGCCAGCCTATCTGGGGGGAGGGGCAATCAGCCCCAGCATTTT
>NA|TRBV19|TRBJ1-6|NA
CASSRVGDNSPLHF
TGTGCCAGTAGTAGGGTCGGAGATAATTCACCCCTCCACTTT
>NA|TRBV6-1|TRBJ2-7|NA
CASSEGLHNPAYEQYF
TGTGCCAGCAGTGAAGGTCTCCACAACCCTGCCTACGAGCAGTACTTC
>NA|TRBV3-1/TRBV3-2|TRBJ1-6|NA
CASSKGRGGNSPLHF
TGTGCCAGCAGCAAAGGGAGGGGAGGTAATTCACCCCTCCACTTT
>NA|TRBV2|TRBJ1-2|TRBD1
CASSLGTGSGYTF
TGTGCCAGCAGCCTCGGGACAGGGTCGGGCTACACCTTC
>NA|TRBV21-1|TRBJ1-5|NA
CASRGGSQPQHF
TGTGCCAGCCGGGGGGGGAGTCAGCCCCAGCATTTT
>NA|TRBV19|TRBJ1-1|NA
CASSVRGGYTEAFF
TGTGCCAGTAGTGTGCGTGGGGGGTACACTGAAGCTTTCTTT
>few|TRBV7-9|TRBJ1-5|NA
CASSLDSQPQHF
TGTGCCAGCAGCTTAGATTCACAGCCCCAGCATTTT
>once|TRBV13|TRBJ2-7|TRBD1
CASSLRLTGGLFEDEQYF
TGTGCCAGCAGCCTACGTTTAACAGGGGGGTTATTCGAGGACGAGCAGTACTTC
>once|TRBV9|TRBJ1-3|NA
CASSDRTADRSSGNTIYF
TGTGCCAGCAGCGACCGGACAGCCGACCGGAGCTCTGGAAACACCATATATTTT
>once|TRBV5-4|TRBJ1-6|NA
CASSPTENNSPLHF
TGTGCCAGCAGCCCGACAGAGAATAATTCACCCCTCCACTTT
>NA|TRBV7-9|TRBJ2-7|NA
CASSSDQVPYEQYF
TGTGCCAGCAGCTCAGACCAGGTCCCCTACGAGCAGTACTTC
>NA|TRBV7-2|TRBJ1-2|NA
CASSLAFRNDGYTF
TGTGCCAGCAGCTTAGCGTTCAGGAACGATGGCTACACCTTC
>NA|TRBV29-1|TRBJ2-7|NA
CSVRQGSGLVEQYF
TGCAGCGTCAGGCAAGGCAGCGGCCTGGTAGAGCAGTACTTC
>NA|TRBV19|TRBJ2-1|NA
CAIGSGTYPEQFF
TGTGCCATTGGGAGCGGAACTTATCCTGAGCAGTTCTTC
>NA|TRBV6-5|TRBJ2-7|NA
CASSHSGGAYYEQYF
TGTGCCAGCAGCCACAGCGGAGGGGCCTACTACGAGCAGTACTTC
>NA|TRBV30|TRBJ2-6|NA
CAWSSTGTGANVLTF
TGTGCCTGGAGTTCGACAGGAACTGGGGCCAACGTCCTGACTTTC
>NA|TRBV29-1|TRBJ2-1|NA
CSVAAGSSYNEQFF
TGCAGCGTTGCGGCGGGCAGCTCCTACAATGAGCAGTTCTTC
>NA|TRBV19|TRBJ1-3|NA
CASRPGQFNSGNTIYF
TGTGCCAGTAGACCAGGACAGTTTAACTCTGGAAACACCATATATTTT
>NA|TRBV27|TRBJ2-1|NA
CASSPLAGSYNEQFF
TGTGCCAGCAGTCCATTGGCGGGCTCCTACAATGAGCAGTTCTTC
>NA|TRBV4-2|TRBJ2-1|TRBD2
CASSRTSYNEQFF
TGTGCCAGCAGCCGGACTAGCTACAATGAGCAGTTCTTC
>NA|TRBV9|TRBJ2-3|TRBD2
CASGTSGGAPQYF
TGTGCCAGCGGTACTAGCGGGGGGGCCCCGCAGTATTTT
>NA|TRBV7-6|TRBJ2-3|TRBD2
CASSNQGLHSTDTQYF
TGTGCCAGCAGCAACCAGGGACTACATAGCACAGATACGCAGTATTTT
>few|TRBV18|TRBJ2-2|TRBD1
CASSLDRGNTGELFF
TGTGCCAGCTCGCTCGACAGGGGGAACACCGGGGAGCTGTTTTTT
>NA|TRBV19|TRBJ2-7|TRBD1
CASSMLGQGDYEQYF
TGTGCCAGTAGTATGCTGGGACAGGGAGATTACGAGCAGTACTTC
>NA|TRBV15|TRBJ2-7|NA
CATSLLAGVEQYF
TGTGCCACCAGCCTCCTCGCAGGGGTTGAGCAGTACTTC
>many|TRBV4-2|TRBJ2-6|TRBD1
CASSQDVLSRDSLFSGANVLTF
TGTGCCAGCAGCCAAGATGTCCTCTCCCGGGACAGCCTATTTTCTGGGGCCAACGTCCTGACTTTC